This is a list of T cell receptor beta chains from one sample in a study of T cell responses to AZD1222 COVID-19 vaccine. TCRdb keeps only in-frame clones here, not all; method: immunoSEQ multiplex PCR. In the table there are some 170,000 clones, about 88% of which are singletons. Sequences were derived from peripheral blood, sampled on day 0 of AZD1222 vaccination. The receptors originated from an adult in good health. The CDR3 runs from the conserved cysteine through the conserved F or W. A D gene is named only where the DNA matches it firmly. For some rows the clone size is stated as once, few or many, or as a class when expanded; others skip it.

CDR3 | DNA | V | D | size | J
CASSLRDGGEQYF | TGTGCTAGCAGCTTGAGGGACGGGGGAGAGCAGTACTTC | TRBV7-7 | NA | NA | TRBJ2-7
CASSPIESSPLHF | TGTGCCAGCAGCCCAATAGAGAGTTCACCCCTCCACTTT | TRBV14 | NA | NA | TRBJ1-6
CSASKGTGSYEQYF | TGCAGTGCTAGTAAAGGGACAGGCTCCTACGAGCAGTACTTC | TRBV20-1 | TRBD1 | once | TRBJ2-7
CASTSRGSRPTNEKLFF | TGTGCCAGCACCTCCAGGGGGAGCCGTCCAACTAATGAAAAACTGTTTTTT | TRBV7-3 | TRBD1 | once | TRBJ1-4
CATALGGSPDTQYF | TGTGCCACCGCTCTGGGGGGGAGCCCAGATACGCAGTATTTT | TRBV24-1 | TRBD2 | NA | TRBJ2-3
CAWSSNRDGYTF | TGTGCCTGGAGTAGTAACAGAGATGGCTACACCTTC | TRBV30 | NA | NA | TRBJ1-2
CATSPGRISYEQYF | TGTGCCACCAGTCCAGGGCGAATCTCCTACGAGCAGTACTTC | TRBV24-1 | NA | NA | TRBJ2-7
CASTPWDRGSGQPQHF | TGTGCCAGTACACCGTGGGACAGGGGGTCGGGTCAGCCCCAGCATTTT | TRBV19 | TRBD1 | NA | TRBJ1-5
CSVRDRGWDNEQFF | TGCAGCGTCCGAGACAGGGGCTGGGACAATGAGCAGTTCTTC | TRBV29-1 | TRBD1 | NA | TRBJ2-1
CASSDRDTFSGANVLTF | TGTGCCAGCAGTGACCGGGACACCTTCTCTGGGGCCAACGTCCTGACTTTC | TRBV6-1 | NA | NA | TRBJ2-6
CASSLLGGGYTF | TGTGCCAGCAGTTTACTCGGAGGAGGCTACACCTTC | TRBV12-3/TRBV12-4 | NA | NA | TRBJ1-2
CASSFGELNYGYTF | TGTGCCAGCAGCTTTGGGGAACTTAACTATGGCTACACCTTC | TRBV5-4 | NA | NA | TRBJ1-2
CASSQTLSPLHF | TGTGCCAGCAGCCAAACCCTTTCACCCCTCCACTTT | TRBV3-1/TRBV3-2 | NA | NA | TRBJ1-6
CASSQLGRVANEKLFF | TGTGCCAGCAGCCAACTTGGTCGGGTGGCTAATGAAAAACTGTTTTTT | TRBV16 | NA | NA | TRBJ1-4
CASSSVVLNEQFF | TGTGCCAGCAGCTCTGTGGTCCTCAATGAGCAGTTCTTC | TRBV11-2 | NA | once | TRBJ2-1
CASSEAHGQVQHF | TGTGCCAGCAGTGAAGCGCACGGACAGGTCCAGCATTTT | TRBV6-1 | TRBD1 | NA | TRBJ1-5
CASSLGGNSNQPQHF | TGCGCCAGCAGCTTGGGGGGGAATAGCAATCAGCCCCAGCATTTT | TRBV5-1 | NA | NA | TRBJ1-5
CASSLPGASEQYF | TGCGCCAGCAGCCTGCCCGGGGCGAGCGAGCAGTACTTC | TRBV5-1 | NA | NA | TRBJ2-7
CASRMNTEAFF | TGCGCCAGCCGGATGAACACTGAAGCTTTCTTT | TRBV5-1 | NA | NA | TRBJ1-1
CASSFRQGGNYGYTF | TGTGCCAGCAGTTTCCGACAGGGGGGTAACTATGGCTACACCTTC | TRBV27 | TRBD1 | NA | TRBJ1-2
CATGGGRNTGELFF | TGTGCCACCGGGGGGGGACGGAACACCGGGGAGCTGTTTTTT | TRBV24-1 | TRBD2 | NA | TRBJ2-2
CASSLEFRSDGITEAFF | TGCGCCAGCAGCTTGGAGTTCCGATCGGACGGAATCACTGAAGCTTTCTTT | TRBV5-1 | NA | NA | TRBJ1-1
CASSTRDGLGNQPQHF | TGTGCCAGCAGTACCAGGGACGGACTCGGCAATCAGCCCCAGCATTTT | TRBV6-6 | NA | NA | TRBJ1-5